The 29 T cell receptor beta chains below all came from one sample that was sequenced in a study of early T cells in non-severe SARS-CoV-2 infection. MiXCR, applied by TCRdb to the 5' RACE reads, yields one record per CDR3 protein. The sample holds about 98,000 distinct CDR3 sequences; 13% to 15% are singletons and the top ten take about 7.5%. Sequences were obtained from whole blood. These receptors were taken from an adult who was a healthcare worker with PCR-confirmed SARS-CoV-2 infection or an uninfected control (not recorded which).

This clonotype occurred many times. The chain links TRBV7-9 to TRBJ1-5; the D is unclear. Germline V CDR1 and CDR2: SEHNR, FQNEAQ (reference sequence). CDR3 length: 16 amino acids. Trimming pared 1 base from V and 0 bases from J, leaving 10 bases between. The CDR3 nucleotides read TGTGCCAGCAGCTTAGACGGACGTTATAGCAATCAGCCCCAGCATTTT. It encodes CASSLDGRYSNQPQHF.

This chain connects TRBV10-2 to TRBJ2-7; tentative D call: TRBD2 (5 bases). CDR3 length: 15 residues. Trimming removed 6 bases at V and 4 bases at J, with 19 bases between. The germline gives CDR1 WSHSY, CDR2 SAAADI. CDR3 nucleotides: TGCGCCAGCAGGAGGCTGAGCGGCTCGGGTTACGAGCAGTACTTC. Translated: CASRRLSGSGYEQYF.

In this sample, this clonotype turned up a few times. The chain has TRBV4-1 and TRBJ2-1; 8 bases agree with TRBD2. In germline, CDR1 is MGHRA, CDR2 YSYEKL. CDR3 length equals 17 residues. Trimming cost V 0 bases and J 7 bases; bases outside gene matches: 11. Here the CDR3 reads CASSQDFPGGPDNEQFF. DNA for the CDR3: TGCGCCAGCAGCCAAGATTTCCCGGGAGGGCCAGATAATGAGCAGTTCTTC.

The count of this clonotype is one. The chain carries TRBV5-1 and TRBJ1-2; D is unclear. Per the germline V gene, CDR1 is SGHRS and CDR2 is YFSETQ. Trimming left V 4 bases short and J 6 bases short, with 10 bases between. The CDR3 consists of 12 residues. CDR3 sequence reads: CASSGRLDGYTF. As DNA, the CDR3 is TGCGCCAGCAGCGGGCGTCTCGATGGCTACACCTTC.

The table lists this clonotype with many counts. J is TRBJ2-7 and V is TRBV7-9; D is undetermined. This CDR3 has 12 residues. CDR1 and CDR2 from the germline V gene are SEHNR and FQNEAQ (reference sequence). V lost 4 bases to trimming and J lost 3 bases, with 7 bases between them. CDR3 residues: CASSSVVYEQYF. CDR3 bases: TGTGCCAGCAGCTCCGTGGTCTACGAGCAGTACTTC.

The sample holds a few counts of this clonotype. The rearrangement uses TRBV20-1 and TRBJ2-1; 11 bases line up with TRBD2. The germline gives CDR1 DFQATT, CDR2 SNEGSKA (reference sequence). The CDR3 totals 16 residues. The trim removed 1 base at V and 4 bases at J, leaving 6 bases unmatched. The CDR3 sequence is CSARGSRTSGYNEQFF. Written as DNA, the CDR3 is TGCAGTGCTAGAGGCTCACGGACTAGCGGGTACAATGAGCAGTTCTTC.

As DNA, the CDR3 is TGTGCCATCAGTTCTTACACAGGGCCTGGAAACACCATATATTTT. It is translated as CAISSYTGPGNTIYF. This chain links TRBV10-3 with TRBJ1-3; D is perhaps TRBD1 (6 bases). V lost 5 bases and J 2 bases, leaving 13 bases between the germline ends. Germline V CDR1 and CDR2: ENHRY, SYGVKD. This CDR3 region has 15 residues.

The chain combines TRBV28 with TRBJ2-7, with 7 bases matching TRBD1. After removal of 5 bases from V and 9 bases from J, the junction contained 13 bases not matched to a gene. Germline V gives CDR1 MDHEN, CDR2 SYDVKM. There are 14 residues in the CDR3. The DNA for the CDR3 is TGTGCCAGCAGTCCGGCCGTCGGACAGGCCGTGCAGTACTTC. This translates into CASSPAVGQAVQYF.

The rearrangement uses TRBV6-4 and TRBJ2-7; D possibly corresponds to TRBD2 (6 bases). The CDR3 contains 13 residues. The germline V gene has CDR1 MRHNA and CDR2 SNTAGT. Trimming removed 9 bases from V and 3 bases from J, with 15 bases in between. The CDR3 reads CARYIADCYEQYF. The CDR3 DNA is TGTGCCAGGTACATAGCGGATTGCTACGAGCAGTACTTC.

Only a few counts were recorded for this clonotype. The CDR3 region has the DNA TGTGCCAGCAGTCGCGGACAGGGCGGACAGTACTTC. Translating it yields CASSRGQGGQYF. The rearrangement links TRBV28 to TRBJ2-7; 8 bases are shared with TRBD1. The CDR3 has 12 amino acids. Looked up from germline, CDR1 is MDHEN and CDR2 is SYDVKM. J lost 10 bases, V lost 5 bases, and 7 bases had no gene match.

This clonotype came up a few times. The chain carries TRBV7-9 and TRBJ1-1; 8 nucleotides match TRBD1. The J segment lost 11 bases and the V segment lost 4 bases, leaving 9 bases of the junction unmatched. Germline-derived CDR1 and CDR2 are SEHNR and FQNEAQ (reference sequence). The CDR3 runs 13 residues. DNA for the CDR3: TGTGCCAGCAGCTCCTTTACAGGGGGTTCCGCTTTCTTT. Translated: CASSSFTGGSAFF.

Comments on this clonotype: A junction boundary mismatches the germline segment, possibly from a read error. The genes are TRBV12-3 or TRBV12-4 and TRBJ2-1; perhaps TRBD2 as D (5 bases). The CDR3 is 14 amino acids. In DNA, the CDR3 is TGTGCCAGCAGTGGTACGGACTCTTACAATGAACAGTTCTTC. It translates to CASSGTDSYNEQFF.

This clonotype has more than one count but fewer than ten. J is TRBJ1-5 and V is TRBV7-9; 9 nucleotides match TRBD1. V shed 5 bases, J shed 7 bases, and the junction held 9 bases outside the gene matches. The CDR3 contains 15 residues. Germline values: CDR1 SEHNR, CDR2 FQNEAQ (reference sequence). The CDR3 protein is CASSSRWDRDQPQHF. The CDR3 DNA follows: TGTGCCAGCAGCAGCCGTTGGGACAGGGACCAGCCCCAGCATTTT.

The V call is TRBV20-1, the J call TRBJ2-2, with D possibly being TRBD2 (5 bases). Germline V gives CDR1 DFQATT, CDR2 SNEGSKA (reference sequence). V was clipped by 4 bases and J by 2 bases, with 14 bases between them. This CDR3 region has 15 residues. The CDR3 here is CSAKEVAVNTGELFF. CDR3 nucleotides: TGCAGTGCTAAGGAGGTGGCAGTCAACACCGGGGAGCTGTTTTTT.

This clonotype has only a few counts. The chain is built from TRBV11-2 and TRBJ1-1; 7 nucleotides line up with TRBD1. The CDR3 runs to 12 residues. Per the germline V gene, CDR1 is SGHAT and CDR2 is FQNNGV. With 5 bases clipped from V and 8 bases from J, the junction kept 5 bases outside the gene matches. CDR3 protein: CASSMGQHEAFF. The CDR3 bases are TGTGCCAGCAGCATGGGACAGCACGAAGCTTTCTTT.

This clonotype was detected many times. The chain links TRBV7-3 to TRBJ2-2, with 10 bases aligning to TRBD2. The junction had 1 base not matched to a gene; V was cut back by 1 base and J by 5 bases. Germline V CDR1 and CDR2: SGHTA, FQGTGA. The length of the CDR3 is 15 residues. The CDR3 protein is CASSLMGLATGELFF. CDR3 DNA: TGTGCCAGCAGCTTAATGGGACTAGCGACCGGGGAGCTGTTTTTT.

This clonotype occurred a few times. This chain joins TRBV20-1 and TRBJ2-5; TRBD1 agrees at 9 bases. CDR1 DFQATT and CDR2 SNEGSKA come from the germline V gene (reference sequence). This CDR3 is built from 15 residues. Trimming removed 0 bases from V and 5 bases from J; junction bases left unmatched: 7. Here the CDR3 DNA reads TGCAGTGCTAGAGACGGGGACAGGGTAGGGGAGACCCAGTACTTC. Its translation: CSARDGDRVGETQYF.

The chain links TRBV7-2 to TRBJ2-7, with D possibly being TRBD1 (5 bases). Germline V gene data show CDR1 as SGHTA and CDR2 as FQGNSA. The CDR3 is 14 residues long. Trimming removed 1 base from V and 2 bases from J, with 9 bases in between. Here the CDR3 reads CASSLDQGTYEQYF. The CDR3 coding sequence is TGTGCCAGCAGCTTAGATCAGGGTACCTACGAGCAGTACTTC.

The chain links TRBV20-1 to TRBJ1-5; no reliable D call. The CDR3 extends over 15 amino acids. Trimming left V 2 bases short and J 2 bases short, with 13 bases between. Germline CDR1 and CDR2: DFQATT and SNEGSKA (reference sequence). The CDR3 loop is CSARKGGNRNQPQHF. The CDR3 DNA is TGCAGTGCTAGAAAAGGAGGGAATCGCAATCAGCCCCAGCATTTT.

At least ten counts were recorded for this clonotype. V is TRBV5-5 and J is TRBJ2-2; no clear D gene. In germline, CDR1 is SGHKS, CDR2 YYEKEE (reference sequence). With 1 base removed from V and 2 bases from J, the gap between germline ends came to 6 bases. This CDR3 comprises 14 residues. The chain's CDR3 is CASSLRENTGELFF. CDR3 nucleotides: TGTGCCAGCAGCTTGAGAGAAAACACCGGGGAGCTGTTTTTT. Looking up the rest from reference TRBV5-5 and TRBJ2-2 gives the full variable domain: DAGVTQSPTHLIKTRGQQVTLRCSPISGHKSVSWYQQVLGQGPQFIFQYYEKEERGRGNFPDRFSARQFPNYSSELNVNALLLGDSALYLCASSLRENTGELFFGEGSRLTVL.

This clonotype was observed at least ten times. The CDR3 protein is CASSQDGGAPTNYGYTF. CDR3 DNA: TGCGCCAGCAGCCAAGATGGAGGGGCCCCAACGAACTATGGCTACACCTTC. The chain links TRBV4-1 to TRBJ1-2; tentative D call: TRBD1 (5 bases). Germline CDR1 is MGHRA and CDR2 is YSYEKL. The V and J ends lost 0 bases and 2 bases respectively, with 16 bases between them. The CDR3 is 17 residues long.

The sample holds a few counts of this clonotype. CDR3 DNA sequence: TGTGCCATCAGTTTGACTAGCGGGAACAATGAGCAGTTCTTC. This codes for CAISLTSGNNEQFF. The chain has TRBV10-3 and TRBJ2-1, with TRBD2 matching over 11 bases. The germline CDR1 and CDR2 sequences are ENHRY and SYGVKD. The CDR3 is 14 amino acids. The V segment lost 5 bases and the J segment 5 bases; nucleotides outside the gene matches: 2.

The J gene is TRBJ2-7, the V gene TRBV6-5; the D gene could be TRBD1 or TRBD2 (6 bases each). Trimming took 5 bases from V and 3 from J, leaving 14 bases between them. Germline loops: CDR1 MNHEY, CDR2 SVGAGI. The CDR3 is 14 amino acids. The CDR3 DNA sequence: TGTGCCAGCAGTCCAGACAGGCGGGACTACGAGCAGTACTTC. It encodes CASSPDRRDYEQYF.

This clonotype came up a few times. The CDR3 DNA reads as TGTGCCAGCAGTTACGGCGTCGGGGCGGGAAGGGATGAGCAGTTCTTC. Translating it yields CASSYGVGAGRDEQFF. The chain employs TRBV6-5 and TRBJ2-1, with TRBD2 as a possible D gene (6 bases). Germline assignment: CDR1 MNHEY and CDR2 SVGAGI. The CDR3 contains 16 residues. V lost 2 bases to trimming and J lost 8 bases, with 19 bases between them.

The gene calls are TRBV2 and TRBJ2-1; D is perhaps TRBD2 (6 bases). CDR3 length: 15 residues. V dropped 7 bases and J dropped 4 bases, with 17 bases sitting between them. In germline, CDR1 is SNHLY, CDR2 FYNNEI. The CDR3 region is CASISPGSVYNEQFF. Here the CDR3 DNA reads TGTGCCAGCATCTCTCCCGGGAGTGTATACAATGAGCAGTTCTTC.

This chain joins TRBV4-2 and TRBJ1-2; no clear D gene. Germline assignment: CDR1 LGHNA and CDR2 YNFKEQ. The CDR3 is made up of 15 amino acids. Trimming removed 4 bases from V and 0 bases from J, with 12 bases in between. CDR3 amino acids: CASSPERAPNYGYTF. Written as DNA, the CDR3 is TGTGCCAGCAGCCCTGAGCGGGCCCCTAACTATGGCTACACCTTC.

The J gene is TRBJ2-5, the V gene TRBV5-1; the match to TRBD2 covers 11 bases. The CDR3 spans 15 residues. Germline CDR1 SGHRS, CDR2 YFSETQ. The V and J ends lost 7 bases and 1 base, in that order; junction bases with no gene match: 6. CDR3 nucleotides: TGCGCCAGCTACATAGCGGGAGGGCCCCAAGAGACCCAGTACTTC. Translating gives CASYIAGGPQETQYF.

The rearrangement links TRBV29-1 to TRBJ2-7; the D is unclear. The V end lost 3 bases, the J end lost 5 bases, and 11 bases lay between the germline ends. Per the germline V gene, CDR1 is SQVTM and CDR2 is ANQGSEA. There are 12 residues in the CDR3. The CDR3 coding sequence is TGCAGCGTTGAGGGAATCGTCGACGAGCAGTACTTC. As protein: CSVEGIVDEQYF.

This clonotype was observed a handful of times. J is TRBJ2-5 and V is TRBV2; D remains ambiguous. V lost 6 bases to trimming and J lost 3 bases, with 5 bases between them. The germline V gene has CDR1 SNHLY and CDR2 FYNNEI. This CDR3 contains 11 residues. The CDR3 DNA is TGTGCCAGCAGCCCAGAAGAGACCCAGTACTTC. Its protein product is CASSPEETQYF.